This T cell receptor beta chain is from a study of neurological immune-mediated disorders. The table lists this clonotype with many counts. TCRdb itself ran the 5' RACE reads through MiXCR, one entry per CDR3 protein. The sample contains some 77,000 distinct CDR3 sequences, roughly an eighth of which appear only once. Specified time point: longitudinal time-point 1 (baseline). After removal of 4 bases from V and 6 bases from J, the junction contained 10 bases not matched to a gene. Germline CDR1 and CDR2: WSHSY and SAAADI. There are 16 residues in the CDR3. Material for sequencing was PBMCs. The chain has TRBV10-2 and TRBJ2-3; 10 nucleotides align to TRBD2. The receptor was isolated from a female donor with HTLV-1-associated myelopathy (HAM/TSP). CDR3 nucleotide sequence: TGCGCCAGCAGTGTCGGACTAGCGGTTTTTTCGGATACGCAGTATTTT. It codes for CASSVGLAVFSDTQYF.